A selection of T cell receptor beta chains follows, all from one sample in a study of cytomegalovirus exposure and HLA in healthy donors. Assay: immunoSEQ multiplex PCR; the TCRdb copy retains only in-frame clones and omits some. In the table there are about 150,000 clones, more than 75% of which are singletons. The specimen was PBMCs. The origin of the receptors is a man younger than 35 in good health and CMV-seronegative. CDR3s include the opening cysteine and the closing phenylalanine or tryptophan. The D gene is left open where the match is weak. Where a row states a size, it is once, few, many or the class of an expanded clone; other rows omit it.

cdr3_aa	cdr3_nt	j_call	d_call	v_call	clone_size
CASSHGGGRGAHYEQYF	TGCGCCAGCAGCCACGGGGGAGGGCGGGGGGCGCATTACGAGCAGTACTTC	TRBJ2-7	TRBD2	TRBV4-3	NA
CASSYGRDNEKLFF	TGTGCCAGCAGTTACGGCAGGGATAATGAAAAACTGTTTTTT	TRBJ1-4	NA	TRBV6-6	NA
CASSPPGRDSYEQYF	TGTGCCAGCTCACCTCCGGGCAGGGACTCCTACGAGCAGTACTTC	TRBJ2-7	NA	TRBV18	NA
CASSIGGEQYF	TGTGCCAGTAGTATCGGGGGCGAGCAGTACTTC	TRBJ2-7	NA	TRBV19	NA
CSVEVQADMYSYTF	TGCAGCGTTGAAGTACAGGCCGATATGTATAGCTACACCTTC	TRBJ1-2	NA	TRBV29-1	NA
CASKGTGGQPQHF	TGTGCCAGTAAGGGGACAGGGGGGCAGCCCCAGCATTTT	TRBJ1-5	TRBD1	TRBV19	few
CAIGAGAGDTQYF	TGTGCCATCGGGGCTGGGGCCGGGGATACGCAGTATTTT	TRBJ2-3	NA	TRBV10-3	NA
CASSQRQGFNEQFF	TGTGCCAGCAGCCAGAGACAGGGATTCAATGAGCAGTTCTTC	TRBJ2-1	TRBD1	TRBV4-2	NA
CASSLAGQGVVEKLFF	TGTGCCAGCAGCTTGGCCGGACAGGGGGTCGTTGAAAAACTGTTTTTT	TRBJ1-4	TRBD1	TRBV5-4	NA
CASSGASFSGPGELFF	TGCGCCAGCAGCGGGGCTTCTTTTAGTGGACCCGGGGAGCTGTTTTTT	TRBJ2-2	NA	TRBV5-1	NA
CASKGTRTGRTEAFF	TGTGCCAGCAAGGGTACGAGGACGGGAAGGACTGAAGCTTTCTTT	TRBJ1-1	NA	TRBV6-1	NA
CASRLVGQGPGELFF	TGTGCCAGCAGACTAGTCGGACAGGGCCCCGGGGAGCTGTTTTTT	TRBJ2-2	TRBD1	TRBV28	NA
CATSKMTGDYGYTF	TGTGCCACCAGCAAAATGACAGGAGACTATGGCTACACCTTC	TRBJ1-2	NA	TRBV15	NA
CATDGEGGRNEQFF	TGTGCCACCGACGGGGAGGGGGGGCGGAATGAGCAGTTCTTC	TRBJ2-1	NA	TRBV28	NA
CASSVQGHTEAFF	TGTGCCAGCAGTGTACAGGGCCACACTGAAGCTTTCTTT	TRBJ1-1	NA	TRBV7-2	NA
CASSPGDNQPQHF	TGCGCCAGCAGCCCAGGGGACAATCAGCCCCAGCATTTT	TRBJ1-5	NA	TRBV5-1	few
CASSLQPDASQETQYF	TGCGCCAGCAGCTTGCAACCAGATGCATCTCAAGAGACCCAGTACTTC	TRBJ2-5	NA	TRBV5-1	NA
CASSLRVWRQGFDTEAFF	TGTGCCAGCAGTTTACGGGTGTGGCGACAGGGATTTGACACTGAAGCTTTCTTT	TRBJ1-1	TRBD1	TRBV28	NA
CASINPGVDGNTIYF	TGTGCCAGTATAAACCCGGGGGTGGACGGAAACACCATATATTTT	TRBJ1-3	NA	TRBV19	NA
CASSLVQGANEQFF	TGTGCTAGCAGCTTAGTTCAGGGGGCCAATGAGCAGTTCTTC	TRBJ2-1	TRBD1	TRBV7-7	NA
CAWSVLGGEAFF	TGTGCCTGGAGTGTACTAGGTGGTGAAGCTTTCTTT	TRBJ1-1	NA	TRBV30	NA
CASGGTGGQETQYF	TGTGCCAGCGGGGGGACAGGGGGTCAAGAGACCCAGTACTTC	TRBJ2-5	TRBD1	TRBV2	NA
CASSLNSLGRGQGQYF	TGTGCCAGCAGTTTAAATTCGTTGGGCAGGGGGCAAGGGCAGTACTTC	TRBJ2-7	TRBD1	TRBV28	NA
CASSFFLAYAGELFF	TGTGCCAGCAGCTTCTTCCTAGCGTACGCCGGGGAGCTGTTTTTT	TRBJ2-2	NA	TRBV7-2	NA
CASSRGQGTYNEQFF	TGCGCCAGCAGCAGGGGACAGGGGACTTACAATGAGCAGTTCTTC	TRBJ2-1	TRBD1	TRBV5-1	NA
CASSVYTADTQYF	TGCGCCAGCAGCGTGTATACAGCAGATACGCAGTATTTT	TRBJ2-3	NA	TRBV5-1	NA
CASYGRTSYGYTF	TGTGCCAGCTATGGCAGAACATCCTATGGCTACACCTTC	TRBJ1-2	NA	TRBV2	NA
CASSSRERTGILPGGYTF	TGTGCCAGCAGCTCACGAGAGCGAACAGGGATCCTACCGGGGGGCTACACCTTC	TRBJ1-2	NA	TRBV13	NA
CASSFSGNEQYF	TGTGCCAGCAGTTTTTCGGGAAACGAGCAGTACTTC	TRBJ2-7	NA	TRBV27	NA
CSVELLSWEVTDTQYF	TGCAGCGTTGAACTCCTTTCATGGGAGGTCACAGATACGCAGTATTTT	TRBJ2-3	NA	TRBV29-1	NA
CASSLRGARETQYF	TGTGCCAGCAGCTTACGGGGGGCCCGAGAGACCCAGTACTTC	TRBJ2-5	NA	TRBV5-6	once
CASSQDLGLAFF	TGCGCCAGCAGCCAAGATCTAGGTTTAGCTTTCTTT	TRBJ1-1	NA	TRBV4-1	once
CSVPRGGGETQYF	TGCAGCGTTCCCCGAGGGGGAGGGGAGACCCAGTACTTC	TRBJ2-5	NA	TRBV29-1	NA
CASSLSEGGDGTDTQYF	TGTGCCAGCAGTTTATCAGAAGGGGGCGATGGCACAGATACGCAGTATTTT	TRBJ2-3	TRBD1	TRBV28	NA
CASSTIDGANTGELFF	TGTGCCAGTAGTACCATAGACGGAGCGAACACCGGGGAGCTGTTTTTT	TRBJ2-2	NA	TRBV19	NA
CASRKSGGAVDEQFF	TGCGCCAGCAGAAAAAGCGGGGGGGCCGTAGATGAGCAGTTCTTC	TRBJ2-1	TRBD2	TRBV5-1	NA
CASSLGLLGYTF	TGTGCCAGCAGCTTAGGCCTCCTAGGCTACACCTTC	TRBJ1-2	NA	TRBV13	once
CSVAGRLRYEQYF	TGCAGCGTTGCGGGGAGACTTCGGTACGAGCAGTACTTC	TRBJ2-7	NA	TRBV29-1	NA
CASSPPTGDSTDTQYF	TGCGCCAGCAGCCCACCGACAGGGGATAGCACAGATACGCAGTATTTT	TRBJ2-3	TRBD1	TRBV5-1	NA